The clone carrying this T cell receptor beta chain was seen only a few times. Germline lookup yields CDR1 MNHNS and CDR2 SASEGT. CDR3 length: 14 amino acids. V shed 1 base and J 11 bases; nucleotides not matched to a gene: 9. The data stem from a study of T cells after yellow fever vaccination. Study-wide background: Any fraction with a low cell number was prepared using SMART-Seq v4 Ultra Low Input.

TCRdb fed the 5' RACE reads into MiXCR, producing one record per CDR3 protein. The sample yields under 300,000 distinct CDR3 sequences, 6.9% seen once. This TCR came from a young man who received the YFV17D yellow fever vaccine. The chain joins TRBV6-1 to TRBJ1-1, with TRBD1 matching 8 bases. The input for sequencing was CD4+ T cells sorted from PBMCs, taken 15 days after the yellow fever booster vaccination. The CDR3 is CASSEESWTGNAFF. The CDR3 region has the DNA TGTGCCAGCAGTGAAGAGTCCTGGACAGGGAATGCTTTCTTT.